This passage covers 17 T cell receptor beta chains from one sample sequenced in a study of blood T cell repertoires in COVID-19. The protocol was immunoSEQ multiplex PCR, while the TCRdb copy is restricted to in-frame clones and leaves out a portion. The sample consists of roughly 410,000 clones, 75% to 90% of them appearing once. Sample: peripheral blood. These receptor sequences come from a woman aged 40-49 years with COVID-19, enrolled during active disease.

The chain links TRBV7-9 to TRBJ2-3; D remains unclear. Germline CDR1 SEHNR, CDR2 FQNEAQ (reference sequence). The CDR3 is made up of 15 amino acids. V lost 0 bases, J lost 0 bases, and 7 bases lay in between. The CDR3 DNA sequence: TGTGCCAGCAGCTTAGCCGAAACTAGCACAGATACGCAGTATTTT. Translation gives CASSLAETSTDTQYF.

The V gene is TRBV7-2, the J gene TRBJ1-5; 9 nucleotides align to TRBD1. J was trimmed by 6 bases and V by 6 bases; bases with no gene match: 6. Looked up from germline, CDR1 is SGHTA and CDR2 is FQGNSA. The CDR3 consists of 14 residues. Written as DNA, the CDR3 is TGTGCCAGCAGTCGGACAGGGGATCCTCAGCCCCAGCATTTT. Amino acids: CASSRTGDPQPQHF.

Note on this clone: The junction departs from germline at one end; a sequencing error may be responsible. In DNA, the CDR3 is TGTGCTAGCAGCCCTCTAGCGGGAGGAAGGAATGAGCAGTTCTTC. Translation: CASSPLAGGRNEQFF. J is TRBJ2-1 and V is TRBV7-7; 11 bases map to TRBD2. The CDR3 consists of 15 residues. Germline V CDR1 and CDR2: SSHAT, FNYEAQ (reference sequence).

This clone was detected only a few times. This chain joins TRBV12-3 or TRBV12-4 and TRBJ1-1; 7 bases map to TRBD1. CDR3 length: 11 amino acids. Trimming cost V 4 bases and J 11 bases; bases outside gene matches: 4. CDR3 DNA: TGTGCCAGCAGTTACAGGGGTCCCGCTTTCTTT. Amino acid sequence: CASSYRGPAFF.

The chain combines TRBV4-1 with TRBJ2-5; possible D gene TRBD2, 6 bases. The DNA end favors TRBJ2-7, so the J call may be wrong. The CDR3 length is 15 residues. CDR1 MGHRA and CDR2 YSYEKL come from the germline V gene. The CDR3 sequence: CASSQDPGGIYEQYF. DNA for the CDR3: TGCGCCAGCAGCCAAGATCCGGGCGGGATATACGAGCAGTACTTC.

CDR3 DNA: TGTGCCAGCAGAAAATGGGGGCCCAGGGTCAGTTTTAATGAAAAACTGTTTTTT. Its translation: CASRKWGPRVSFNEKLFF. The genes are TRBV7-8 and TRBJ1-4; D might be TRBD1 (6 bases). The germline gives CDR1 SGHVS, CDR2 FQNEAQ. The V end lost 6 bases, the J end lost 4 bases, and 24 bases lay between the germline ends. The CDR3 loop spans 18 amino acids.

Concerning this clone itself: Different DNA sequences within this sample yield the same CDR3. J is TRBJ1-1 and V is TRBV5-1, with D maybe TRBD1 (6 bases). The V gene lost 1 base and the J gene lost 5 bases, with 6 bases spanning the gap. CDR3 length: 12 amino acids. Germline V gene lookup returns CDR1 SGHRS and CDR2 YFSETQ. In DNA, the CDR3 is TGCGCCAGCAGCTTGACAGGGACTGAAGCTTTCTTT. The encoded protein is CASSLTGTEAFF.

The chain joins TRBV28 to TRBJ1-6; tentative D call: TRBD1 (6 bases). Deletions cut 5 bases from V and 7 bases from J, with 15 bases between. The CDR3 consists of 15 residues. CDR1 and CDR2 from the germline V gene are MDHEN and SYDVKM. CDR3 bases: TGTGCCAGCAGTCCGCCGACAGGAGCAAATTCACCCCTCCACTTT. The encoded protein is CASSPPTGANSPLHF.

The chain has TRBV4-1 and TRBJ1-5, with D perhaps TRBD1 (5 bases). V shed 4 bases and J shed 5 bases, with 12 bases lying between them. The germline CDR1 and CDR2 sequences are MGHRA and YSYEKL. The length of the CDR3 is 14 residues. CDR3 protein: CASSPGVYDQPQHF. The CDR3 nucleotides read TGCGCCAGCAGCCCGGGGGTATACGATCAGCCCCAGCATTTT.

Only one count was recorded for this clone. The chain uses TRBV11-3 and TRBJ2-1, with D tentatively TRBD1 (6 bases). The CDR3 contains 17 residues. Germline values: CDR1 SGHNT, CDR2 YENEEA. Deletions cut 0 bases from V and 0 bases from J, with 12 bases between. The CDR3 DNA sequence: TGTGCCAGCAGCTTAGACATAGGGGGTATCTCCTACAATGAGCAGTTCTTC. Encoded protein: CASSLDIGGISYNEQFF.

This chain joins TRBV5-4 and TRBJ2-5; TRBD1 aligns across 9 bases. This CDR3 has 14 residues. The J segment lost 2 bases and the V segment lost 7 bases, leaving 6 bases of the junction unmatched. Germline V gene data show CDR1 as SGHNT and CDR2 as YYREEE (reference sequence). The CDR3 DNA sequence: TGTGCCAGCCGCGGACAGGGGCCTCAAGAGACCCAGTACTTC. It translates to CASRGQGPQETQYF.

CDR3 nucleotides: TGTGCCAGCAGCCAATGGCGGGGGGGTACAGATACGCAGTATTTT. Protein product: CASSQWRGGTDTQYF. The chain combines TRBV14 with TRBJ2-3; 9 positions agree with TRBD2. Germline loops: CDR1 SGHDN, CDR2 FVKESK. Trimming took 2 bases from V and 3 from J; bases not matched to a gene: 3. The CDR3 extends over 15 amino acids.

Regarding this clone: The same CDR3 also results from other DNA sequences found in this sample. The J gene is TRBJ2-7, the V gene TRBV18; 7 nucleotides line up with TRBD1. V lost 3 bases and J lost 0; bases outside the gene matches: 2. This CDR3 is built from 14 residues. Germline-derived CDR1 and CDR2 are KGHSH and LQKENI. CDR3 protein: CASSPGQSSYEQYF. Written as DNA, the CDR3 is TGTGCCAGCTCACCGGGACAGTCCTCCTACGAGCAGTACTTC.

The chain recombines TRBV5-1 with TRBJ1-4; TRBD1 agrees at 7 bases. Losses at the gene ends were 4 bases for V and 4 bases for J; bases not matched to a gene: 4. Germline V gene data show CDR1 as SGHRS and CDR2 as YFSETQ. This CDR3 is 14 amino acids long. CDR3 DNA sequence: TGCGCCAGCAGCGGGACAGCTCATAATGAAAAACTGTTTTTT. It specifies CASSGTAHNEKLFF.

This clone was counted a few times. CDR3 nucleotide sequence: TGTGCCAGCAGCTTCGGGGGACTCGGAACCTACAATGAGCAGTTCTTC. This codes for CASSFGGLGTYNEQFF. The genes are TRBV5-4 and TRBJ2-1; tentatively, D is TRBD2 (6 bases). The V gene lost 2 bases and the J gene lost 2 bases, with 14 bases spanning the gap. Germline V gene sequence: CDR1 SGHNT, CDR2 YYREEE (reference sequence). The CDR3 length is 16 residues.

In its sample, this clone was seen once. The chain recombines TRBV9 with TRBJ2-2, with TRBD2 as a possible D gene (5 bases). Between the trimmed V and J ends, which lost 3 bases and 2 bases, there was a span of 17 bases. From germline, CDR1 is SGDLS and CDR2 YYNGEE. There are 17 residues in the CDR3. CDR3 DNA sequence: TGTGCCAGCAGCGGCCCCACTAGGATCGGTAACACCGGGGAGCTGTTTTTT. This codes for CASSGPTRIGNTGELFF.

V usage is TRBV5-1 and J usage is TRBJ2-6, with TRBD1 identical over 8 bases. Germline trimming cut 4 bases from V and 1 base from J; bases unmatched to any gene: 7. The V gene's germline CDR1 is SGHRS and CDR2 YFSETQ. The CDR3 spans 17 residues. CDR3 sequence: CASSRDRFFSGANVLTF. CDR3 nucleotides: TGCGCCAGCAGCAGGGACAGGTTCTTTTCTGGGGCCAACGTCCTGACTTTC.